Below are 20 T cell receptor beta chains sequenced from a single sample in a study of T cells in Graves' hyperthyroidism and ophthalmopathy. Researchers amplified the TCR beta CDR3 regions from RNA transcripts. A first-round RT-PCR of the TCR CDR3 used the HTBI primer set. A single record per CDR3 protein comes from TCRdb applying MiXCR to the multiplex PCR reads. There are some 600,000 distinct CDR3 sequences in the sample; roughly 13% occur only once, and less than 6% lies in the top ten. The sample consisted of blood. The receptors were sampled from a woman aged 25 to 45 with Graves' hyperthyroidism that later progressed to Graves' ophthalmopathy.

This clonotype was detected many times. V is TRBV25-1 and J is TRBJ2-1; TRBD2 agrees at 8 bases. V was pared by 1 base and J by 5 bases, with 4 bases of the junction left unmatched. In germline, CDR1 is MGHDK, CDR2 SYGVNS. This CDR3 has 15 amino acids. The CDR3 sequence is CASSEWGSGNNEQFF. CDR3 nucleotides: TGTGCCAGCAGTGAATGGGGTAGCGGGAACAATGAGCAGTTCTTC. Filled out from reference TRBV25-1 and TRBJ2-1, the complete variable domain reads EADIYQTPRYLVIGTGKKITLECSQTMGHDKMYWYQQDPGMELHLIHYSYGVNSTEKGDLSSESTVSRIRTEHFPLTLESARPSHTSQYLCASSEWGSGNNEQFFGPGTRLTVL.

This clonotype was counted only a few times. The rearrangement links TRBV12-3 or TRBV12-4 to TRBJ1-5; the match to TRBD1 covers 7 bases. The CDR3 runs to 14 residues. J lost 9 bases, V lost 3 bases, and 8 bases had no gene match. The CDR3 spells CASSFGDSQGPQHF. The CDR3 DNA is TGTGCCAGCAGTTTTGGGGACAGCCAGGGGCCCCAGCATTTT.

This clonotype was detected many times. This chain connects TRBV7-9 to TRBJ2-7; 9 bases are shared with TRBD1. V lost 5 bases to trimming and J lost 3 bases; unmatched junction nucleotides: 5. Germline CDR1 and CDR2: SEHNR and FQNEAQ (reference sequence). The length of the CDR3 is 14 residues. Here the CDR3 DNA reads TGTGCCAGCAGCGCACGACAGGGGGTCTACGAGCAGTACTTC. It translates to CASSARQGVYEQYF.

This clonotype was counted many times. The rearrangement joins TRBV2 to TRBJ2-2; 14 bases line up with TRBD2. CDR1 is SNHLY, CDR2 FYNNEI, per germline. V gave up 10 bases and J gave up 5 bases; unmatched junction bases: 3. This CDR3 comprises 14 residues. CDR3: CATGTSGRTGELFF. CDR3 nucleotides: TGTGCCACAGGGACTAGCGGGAGAACCGGGGAGCTGTTTTTT.

Written as DNA, the CDR3 is TGTGCCAGTAGCCTCGGACTAGCGGGATTATACAATGAGCAGTTCTTC. This gives the protein CASSLGLAGLYNEQFF. The chain joins TRBV19 to TRBJ2-1; 12 bases match TRBD2. Losses at the gene ends were 6 bases for V and 4 bases for J; bases not matched to a gene: 7. The CDR3 covers 16 residues. The V gene's germline CDR1 is LNHDA and CDR2 SQIVND (reference sequence).

The chain couples TRBV7-8 to TRBJ2-7; TRBD1 is a possible D gene (6 bases). CDR1 is SGHVS and CDR2 is FQNEAQ in the germline V gene. Trimming pared 3 bases from V and 2 bases from J, leaving 11 bases between. This CDR3 region has 14 residues. The CDR3 DNA sequence: TGTGCCAGCAGCTTCCAGGGGATCGCCTACGAGCAGTACTTC. Its protein is CASSFQGIAYEQYF.

This clonotype turned up a few times. The chain uses TRBV29-1 and TRBJ1-2; D is perhaps TRBD1 (5 bases). The CDR3 is made up of 13 amino acids. Trimming left V 5 bases short and J 3 bases short, with 13 bases between. Germline CDR1 reads SQVTM; CDR2 reads ANQGSEA. The CDR3 region has the DNA TGCAGCGTTTCAGGGAGGGTAGACTATGGCTACACCTTC. It translates to CSVSGRVDYGYTF.

This clonotype was observed many times. The chain recombines TRBV11-3 with TRBJ2-1; TRBD2 aligns across 8 bases. J lost 6 bases, V lost 3 bases, and 4 bases had no gene match. Germline V gives CDR1 SGHNT, CDR2 YENEEA. The CDR3 totals 14 residues. As DNA, the CDR3 is TGTGCCAGCAGCTTCTTAAGCGGGGGCAATGAGCAGTTCTTC. Amino acid sequence: CASSFLSGGNEQFF. The whole variable domain, remainder taken from reference TRBV11-3 and TRBJ2-1, is EAGVVQSPRYKIIEKKQPVAFWCNPISGHNTLYWYLQNLGQGPELLIRYENEEAVDDSQLPKDRFSAERLKGVDSTLKIQPAELGDSAVYLCASSFLSGGNEQFFGPGTRLTVL.

The table lists this clonotype with a few counts. The CDR3 ends on some other residue instead of the conserved phenylalanine or tryptophan, so this is likely a read error. V is TRBV5-1 and J is TRBJ2-5; 7 nucleotides align to TRBD2. CDR3 length: 14 residues. Per germline, CDR1 SGHRS and CDR2 YFSETQ. J gave up 2 bases and V 0 bases, and 1 base lay outside the gene matches. The CDR3 region is CASSLGGGQETQYL. CDR3 in DNA: TGCGCCAGCAGCTTGGGGGGGGGGCAAGAGACCCAGTACCTC.

Many counts were recorded for this clonotype. CDR3 protein: CASSRDRASGELFF. CDR3 DNA sequence: TGTGCCAGTAGTAGGGACAGGGCTAGCGGGGAGCTGTTTTTT. The genes are TRBV19 and TRBJ2-2; 9 positions agree with TRBD1. Germline V gene lookup returns CDR1 LNHDA and CDR2 SQIVND (reference sequence). The CDR3 consists of 14 residues. V was pared by 4 bases and J by 7 bases, with 4 bases of the junction left unmatched.

This clonotype was recorded a few times. The rearrangement links TRBV27 to TRBJ1-1, with D possibly matching TRBD1 (5 bases). Deletions cut 5 bases from V and 3 bases from J, with 16 bases between. CDR3 length: 15 residues. Germline V CDR1 and CDR2: MNHEY, SMNVEV (reference sequence). The CDR3 protein is CASSVVYGGDTEAFF. The DNA for the CDR3 is TGTGCCAGCAGTGTCGTATACGGGGGTGACACTGAAGCTTTCTTT.

This clonotype was seen at least ten times. This sequence joins TRBV19 and TRBJ1-5, with D unresolved. CDR1 and CDR2 from the germline V gene are LNHDA and SQIVND (reference sequence). V shed 3 bases and J shed 0 bases, with 9 bases lying between them. The CDR3 is made up of 15 amino acids. The CDR3 protein is CASSIGPYSNQPQHF. Here the CDR3 DNA reads TGTGCCAGTAGTATCGGGCCCTATAGCAATCAGCCCCAGCATTTT.

Note on this clonotype: A much larger clone is a single base away; this may be a read error. The chain has TRBV6-1 and TRBJ1-1; D gene uncertain. Trimming took off 7 bases at V and 0 bases at J, with 18 bases between the two ends. Germline V gene data show CDR1 as MNHNS and CDR2 as SASEGT. This CDR3 contains 16 residues. The CDR3 protein is CASTKRAGSLNTEAFF. The CDR3 DNA reads as TGTGCCAGCACAAAAAGGGCCGGCAGTTTGAACACTGAAGCTTTCTTT.

This clonotype was seen at least ten times. The CDR3 is CASSLEGTGVEKLFF. The CDR3 coding sequence is TGCGCCAGCAGCTTGGAAGGGACAGGGGTTGAAAAACTGTTTTTT. This rearrangement joins TRBV5-1 to TRBJ1-4; 10 nucleotides agree with TRBD1. V was pared by 0 bases and J by 7 bases, with 3 bases of the junction left unmatched. Germline assignment: CDR1 SGHRS and CDR2 YFSETQ. The CDR3 is 15 residues long. Looking up the rest from reference TRBV5-1 and TRBJ1-4 gives the full variable domain: KAGVTQTPRYLIKTRGQQVTLSCSPISGHRSVSWYQQTPGQGLQFLFEYFSETQRNKGNFPGRFSGRQFSNSRSEMNVSTLELGDSALYLCASSLEGTGVEKLFFGSGTQLSVL.

The V and J genes are TRBV5-1 and TRBJ2-7; D unresolved. The CDR3 length is 16 residues. CDR1 SGHRS and CDR2 YFSETQ come from the germline V gene. The ends were cut back, 4 bases at V and 5 bases at J, with 22 bases in the middle. Here the CDR3 DNA reads TGCGCCAGCAGCCCCGAGCAGGCTGGTACGTTCCACGAGCAGTACTTC. As protein: CASSPEQAGTFHEQYF.

This chain links TRBV7-3 with TRBJ2-7; D unclear. The germline V and J ends were trimmed by 5 bases and 4 bases, with 12 bases remaining between them. The CDR3 contains 13 residues. Per the germline V gene, CDR1 is SGHTA and CDR2 is FQGTGA. The CDR3 spells CASSPQRVYEQYF. The CDR3 bases are TGTGCCAGCAGCCCACAACGAGTGTACGAGCAGTACTTC.

In its sample, this clonotype was seen many times. The CDR3 nucleotides are TGTGCCAGTAGTATAGGAGGCAGGGTCGGAGATACGCAGTATTTT. Encoded protein: CASSIGGRVGDTQYF. The rearrangement links TRBV19 to TRBJ2-3, with D perhaps matching TRBD1 (5 bases). CDR3 size: 15 residues. The ends were cut back, 1 base at V and 5 bases at J, with 13 bases in the middle. The germline CDR1 and CDR2 sequences are LNHDA and SQIVND (reference sequence).

Many counts were recorded for this clonotype. The chain recombines TRBV2 with TRBJ2-1; TRBD1 agrees at 8 bases. V was clipped by 7 bases and J by 6 bases; unmatched bases: 8. The CDR3 is made up of 14 amino acids. CDR1 is SNHLY, CDR2 FYNNEI, per germline. The CDR3 sequence is CASIATGAFNEQFF. The CDR3 coding sequence is TGTGCCAGCATCGCGACAGGGGCTTTCAATGAGCAGTTCTTC.

The chain couples TRBV4-1 to TRBJ2-7; 11 nucleotides align to TRBD1. Unmatched junction bases numbered 2, after V lost 0 bases and J lost 1 base. The V gene's germline CDR1 is MGHRA and CDR2 YSYEKL. CDR3 size: 16 residues. This CDR3 is CASSQEGTGGSYEQYF. CDR3 in DNA: TGCGCCAGCAGCCAAGAAGGGACAGGGGGATCCTACGAGCAGTACTTC.

This clonotype was counted ten times or more. The chain recombines TRBV6-2 or TRBV6-3 with TRBJ2-5; the match to TRBD1 covers 8 bases. CDR1 is MNHEY and CDR2 is SVGEGT in the germline V gene. J was trimmed by 4 bases and V by 8 bases; bases with no gene match: 6. The CDR3 has 13 amino acids. CDR3 nucleotides: TGTGCCAGCCTTAAAACAGGGGGAGAGACCCAGTACTTC. It yields the protein CASLKTGGETQYF.